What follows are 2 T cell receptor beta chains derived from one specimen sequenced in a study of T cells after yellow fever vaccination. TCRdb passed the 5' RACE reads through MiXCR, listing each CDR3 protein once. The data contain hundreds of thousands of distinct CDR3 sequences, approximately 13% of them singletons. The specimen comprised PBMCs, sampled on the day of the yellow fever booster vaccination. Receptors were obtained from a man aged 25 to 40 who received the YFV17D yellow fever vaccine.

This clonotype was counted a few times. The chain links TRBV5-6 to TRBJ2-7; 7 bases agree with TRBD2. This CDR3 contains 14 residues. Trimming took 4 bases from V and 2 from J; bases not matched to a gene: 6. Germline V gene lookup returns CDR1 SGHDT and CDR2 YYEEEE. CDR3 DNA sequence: TGTGCCAGCAGCAACCCCGCGGGAGCCTACGAGCAGTACTTC. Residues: CASSNPAGAYEQYF.

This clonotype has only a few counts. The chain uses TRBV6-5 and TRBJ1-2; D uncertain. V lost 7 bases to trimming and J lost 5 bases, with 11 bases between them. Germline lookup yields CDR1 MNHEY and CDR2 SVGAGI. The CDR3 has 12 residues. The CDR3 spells CASTSGSYGYTF. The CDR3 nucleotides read TGTGCCAGCACCTCTGGATCATATGGCTACACCTTC.